What follows are 14 T cell receptor beta chains derived from one specimen sequenced in a study of T-cell memory formation after mild COVID-19. TCRdb fed the 5' RACE reads into MiXCR, producing one record per CDR3 protein. The table records under 300,000 distinct CDR3 sequences, roughly 10% of them present only once. Specimen: PBMCs or a T cell subset sorted from them (not recorded which). These receptors were collected from a young man who had mild COVID-19 (a few samples of this study predate the infection). Cell type and time point are not known.

The chain links TRBV27 to TRBJ2-7; D is possibly TRBD2 (5 bases). Deletions cut 3 bases from V and 3 bases from J, with 12 bases between. The CDR3 contains 14 residues. Germline CDR1 is MNHEY and CDR2 is SMNVEV (reference sequence). CDR3 amino acids: CASSFAEAGYEQYF. The CDR3 region has the DNA TGTGCCAGCAGTTTCGCGGAGGCGGGCTACGAGCAGTACTTC.

The chain employs TRBV19 and TRBJ2-2; 9 nucleotides align to TRBD2. The CDR3 covers 16 residues. Per germline, CDR1 LNHDA and CDR2 SQIVND (reference sequence). V lost 9 bases and J lost 2; bases outside the gene matches: 10. CDR3 sequence: CASSGTSTSNTGELFF. The CDR3 region has the DNA TGTGCCAGCTCCGGGACTAGCACATCCAACACCGGGGAGCTGTTTTTT.

This clonotype was counted a few times. The chain couples TRBV2 to TRBJ2-5, with D hard to call. The CDR3 is made up of 14 amino acids. Trimming took off 0 bases at V and 2 bases at J, with 7 bases between the two ends. The germline V gene has CDR1 SNHLY and CDR2 FYNNEI. Here the CDR3 reads CASSEALLQETQYF. CDR3 DNA: TGTGCCAGCAGTGAAGCTCTCTTACAAGAGACCCAGTACTTC.

As to this clonotype: An end of the junction does not agree with germline; a read error may underlie this. V usage is TRBV4-2 and J usage is TRBJ2-5, with D possibly matching TRBD1 (5 bases). Germline values: CDR1 LGHNA, CDR2 YNFKEQ. This CDR3 contains 11 residues. CDR3 in amino acids: CASSHQGSMEF. DNA of the CDR3: TGTGCCAGCAGCCACCAGGGCTCTATGGAGTTC.

This clonotype showed up just a few times. This chain connects TRBV4-2 to TRBJ1-1, with a possible D match to TRBD1 (5 bases). Trimming stripped 0 bases from V and 10 bases from J, with 12 bases between. The germline V gene has CDR1 LGHNA and CDR2 YNFKEQ. The CDR3 is 13 residues long. CDR3 DNA: TGTGCCAGCAGCCAAGAACAGACAGTACGAGCTTTCTTT. Amino acid sequence: CASSQEQTVRAFF.

This clonotype was detected only a few times. This chain links TRBV7-2 with TRBJ2-3; 7 positions match TRBD2. Germline assignment: CDR1 SGHTA and CDR2 FQGNSA. This CDR3 has 14 residues. J was trimmed by 4 bases and V by 4 bases; bases with no gene match: 5. The CDR3 region has the DNA TGTGCCAGCAGCTCCCAGCGGGGAGCAGATACGCAGTATTTT. Amino acids: CASSSQRGADTQYF. The whole variable domain, remainder taken from reference TRBV7-2 and TRBJ2-3, is GAGVSQSPSNKVTEKGKDVELRCDPISGHTALYWYRQSLGQGLEFLIYFQGNSAPDKSGLPSDRFSAERTGGSVSTLTIQRTQQEDSAVYLCASSSQRGADTQYFGPGTRLTVL.

The chain is built from TRBV7-3 and TRBJ1-1; 7 nucleotides line up with TRBD1. V lost 5 bases to trimming and J lost 4 bases; unmatched junction nucleotides: 7. The germline V gene encodes CDR1 SGHTA and CDR2 FQGTGA. The CDR3 contains 14 residues. This CDR3 is CASSLQGRITEAFF. CDR3 DNA: TGTGCCAGCAGCCTACAGGGGAGAATCACTGAAGCTTTCTTT. The entire variable domain, with the rest obtained from reference TRBV7-3 and TRBJ1-1, is as follows: GAGVSQTPSNKVTEKGKYVELRCDPISGHTALYWYRQSLGQGPEFLIYFQGTGAADDSGLPNDRFFAVRPEGSVSTLKIQRTERGDSAVYLCASSLQGRITEAFFGQGTRLTVV.

The chain carries TRBV5-1 and TRBJ1-1, with D unclear. Trimming removed 3 bases at V and 5 bases at J, with 14 bases between. The CDR3 has 14 amino acids. In germline, CDR1 is SGHRS, CDR2 YFSETQ. The CDR3 DNA follows: TGCGCCAGCAGCTCCCGGGCCGGCGAGACTGAAGCTTTCTTT. It yields the protein CASSSRAGETEAFF.

This rearrangement joins TRBV10-3 to TRBJ2-7; the D gene could be TRBD1 or TRBD2 (5 bases each). CDR1 and CDR2 from the germline V gene are ENHRY and SYGVKD. Deletions cut 2 bases from V and 6 bases from J, with 5 bases between. There are 11 residues in the CDR3. CDR3 in DNA: TGTGCCATCAGTGAGGGGGGCGAGCAGTACGTC. It codes for CAISEGGEQYV.

There are a few counts of this clonotype. The rearrangement joins TRBV20-1 to TRBJ1-6, with D maybe TRBD1 (5 bases). Trimming pared 7 bases from V and 7 bases from J, leaving 17 bases between. The germline V gene encodes CDR1 DFQATT and CDR2 SNEGSKA (reference sequence). The CDR3 extends over 14 amino acids. The DNA of the CDR3 is TGCAGTGTGGGGCTACGCCGTACAAATTCACCCCTCCACTTT. It encodes CSVGLRRTNSPLHF.

V gene TRBV7-2 combines with J gene TRBJ2-2, with 9 nucleotides matching TRBD1. Germline trimming cut 4 bases from V and 1 base from J; bases unmatched to any gene: 4. The CDR3 totals 16 residues. Germline loops: CDR1 SGHTA, CDR2 FQGNSA. The CDR3 DNA reads as TGTGCCAGCAGCTCACAGGGGGCCATGAACACCGGGGAGCTGTTTTTT. Translation gives CASSSQGAMNTGELFF.

The CDR3 DNA reads as TGTGCCAGCACTATCGGAGGGGGGGCGAGCAATGAGCAGTTCTTC. This sequence encodes CASTIGGGASNEQFF. V usage is TRBV12-3 or TRBV12-4 and J usage is TRBJ2-1; possible D gene TRBD2, 7 bases. The CDR3 sequence is 15 residues long. V lost 7 bases and J lost 6, with 19 bases in between.

The V gene is TRBV7-9, the J gene TRBJ2-3; D not resolved. Germline V gene data show CDR1 as SEHNR and CDR2 as FQNEAQ (reference sequence). The CDR3 covers 11 residues. V was shortened by 6 bases and J by 3 bases, with 4 bases between the two germline ends. In DNA, the CDR3 is TGTGCCAGCAGTATGACAGATACGCAGTATTTT. Its translation: CASSMTDTQYF.

The chain joins TRBV7-2 to TRBJ1-3; D uncertain. Germline V gene data show CDR1 as SGHTA and CDR2 as FQGNSA. This CDR3 comprises 15 residues. Trimming left V 1 base short and J 0 bases short, with 7 bases between. The CDR3 DNA is TGTGCCAGCAGCTTAGTCTGGAGCTCTGGAAACACCATATATTTT. It translates to CASSLVWSSGNTIYF.